This T cell receptor (beta chain) is drawn from a study of control samples from healthy donors and cancer patients. This clone has a handful of counts. V dropped 4 bases and J dropped 2; count of bases not matched to a gene: 9. Germline V lookup: CDR1 SGHAT, CDR2 FQNNGV. The CDR3 covers 17 residues. Data came from immunoSEQ multiplex PCR; TCRdb stores just in-frame clones and leaves some out. The sample shows 24,000 or so clones, approximately 90% of them seen only once. This sequence was found in a man between 45 and 60 years old with lung cancer. Sequencing used PBMCs. This chain connects TRBV11-2 to TRBJ2-1; 9 nucleotides line up with TRBD2. The CDR3: CASSWGTGLAPYNEQFF. The CDR3, as DNA: TGTGCCAGCAGCTGGGGGACGGGACTAGCTCCCTACAATGAGCAGTTCTTC.